Following are 7 T cell receptor beta chains from one sample sequenced in a study of T cell clonality in common variable immunodeficiency. Profiling relied on immunoSEQ multiplex PCR, and the TCRdb table lists in-frame clones only, not all of them. Reported are around 47,000 clones, none seen only once; the ten largest carry approximately 2%. The specimen was peripheral blood mononuclear cells. The receptors here all came from a person aged 18-69 years in good health.

The sample holds many counts of this clone. CDR3 sequence: CASSFQGDTQYF. CDR3 DNA (partial): TGTGCCAGCAGCTTCCAGGGGGATACG. The chain uses TRBV11-3 and TRBJ2-3, with D possibly being TRBD1 (6 bases). Sequencing ends 3 residues short of the CDR3 end; the germline J gene provides the rest. The CDR3 extends over 12 amino acids. CDR1 SGHNT and CDR2 YENEEA come from the germline V gene. V lost 3 bases and J lost 6, with 7 bases in between.

This clone was recorded many times. The observed sequence ends 3 residues before the CDR3 terminus, with the missing tail filled in from the germline J gene. The chain carries TRBV5-1 and TRBJ1-6; 7 nucleotides match TRBD1. V dropped 0 bases and J dropped 7; count of bases not matched to a gene: 4. Germline lookup yields CDR1 SGHRS and CDR2 YFSETQ. CDR3 size: 15 residues. The CDR3 loop reads CASSLGTGRNSPLHF. CDR3 DNA, as far as it was read: TGCGCCAGCAGCTTGGGGACAGGTCGGAATTCACCC.

In regard to this clone: The CDR3 end is not reached by the read, which stops 3 residues before it; the germline J gene fills it in. J is TRBJ2-3 and V is TRBV6-1; TRBD1 agrees at 9 bases. This CDR3 has 16 residues. V was pared by 4 bases and J by 3 bases, with 8 bases of the junction left unmatched. Germline loops: CDR1 MNHNS, CDR2 SASEGT. The CDR3 DNA, read in part, is TGTGCCAGCAGTGTAGCCGACAGGGGGTGGACAGATACG. This codes for CASSVADRGWTDT. The whole CDR3 protein reads CASSVADRGWTDTQYF.

This clone has a count of ten or more. The read terminates 3 residues before the CDR3 end, so the remaining end is supplied by the germline J gene. V and J are TRBV28 and TRBJ2-1; 11 nucleotides line up with TRBD2. V lost 6 bases, J lost 2 bases, and 0 bases stayed unmatched. In germline, CDR1 is MDHEN, CDR2 SYDVKM. The CDR3 totals 14 residues. CDR3 sequence: CASRTSGTYNEQFF. CDR3 DNA, as far as it was read: TGTGCCAGCAGGACTAGCGGGACCTACAATGAG.

This clone has more than one count but fewer than ten. The read halts 3 residues ahead of the CDR3 end, with the missing end drawn from the germline J gene. The gene calls are TRBV2 and TRBJ2-5; a weak D match, TRBD1 (7 bases). The CDR3 has 14 amino acids. Germline values: CDR1 SNHLY, CDR2 FYNNEI. Trimming removed 1 base at V and 5 bases at J, with 11 bases between. CDR3 amino acids: CASSEGRGVETQYF. CDR3 DNA, as far as it was read: TGTGCCAGCAGTGAAGGCAGGGGGGTCGAGACC.

This clone occurred many times. The sequenced fragment ends 3 residues before the CDR3 boundary, so the rest is inferred from the germline J gene. The chain recombines TRBV18 with TRBJ1-1; D possibly corresponds to TRBD1 (5 bases). Germline CDR1 reads KGHSH; CDR2 reads LQKENI. V was trimmed by 5 bases and J by 0 bases, leaving 7 bases between them. This CDR3 comprises 13 residues. CDR3 sequence reads: CASSNRMNTEAFF. Incomplete CDR3 DNA: TGTGCCAGCTCAAACAGGATGAACACTGAA.

This clone was seen a few times. A much more abundant neighbour one base away suggests this may be a read error. The CDR3 end is not reached by the read, which stops 3 residues before it; the germline J gene fills it in. The chain employs TRBV19 and TRBJ1-4; 9 bases are a match to TRBD1. The V gene's germline CDR1 is LNHDA and CDR2 SQIVND (reference sequence). The CDR3 is made up of 14 amino acids. The covered CDR3 bases are TGTGCCAGTAGTTCCGGGACAGGGCATTCACCA. Protein: CASSSGTGHSP. The whole CDR3 region reads CASSSGTGHSPLFF.